What follows is one TCR beta chain and its context. Antigen unknown. This specimen belongs to a study of beta chain features in type 1 diabetes. Across the study: Patients shared similar age, gender and cell yields with healthy donors.

The germline V gene has CDR1 SGDLS and CDR2 YYNGEE. The V end lost 3 bases, the J end lost 10 bases, and 20 bases lay between the germline ends. The CDR3 runs 16 residues. Study results and limitations: There was a moderate but significant shortening of TCRB CDR3s in all four CD4+ subsets of Type 1 diabetes patients.

TCRB transcripts that were expressed got sequenced, as all of the isolated RNA had been reverse transcribed. Clones were sequenced by immunoSEQ multiplex PCR, and TCRdb holds only the in-frame ones, with some missing. The sample records 640,000 or so clones, about an eighth being singletons. The receptor was derived from a young man with type 1 diabetes. The chain couples TRBV9 to TRBJ1-6, with D tentatively TRBD1 (5 bases). The sequenced sample consisted of naive CD4+ T cells from blood. The DNA of the CDR3 is TGTGCCAGCAGCGCCCCTTCGGGGGTGGTTGAATCACCCCTCCACTTT. Protein product: CASSAPSGVVESPLHF. Based on the CDR3 plus reference TRBV9 and TRBJ1-6, the full variable domain is DSGVTQTPKHLITATGQRVTLRCSPRSGDLSVYWYQQSLDQGLQFLIQYYNGEERAKGNILERFSAQQFPDLHSELNLSSLELGDSALYFCASSAPSGVVESPLHFGNGTRLTVT.